This T cell receptor (beta chain) is from a study of shared clonotypes between healthy human individuals. Data came from immunoSEQ multiplex PCR; TCRdb stores just in-frame clones and leaves some out. Of just over 2,000,000 clones listed, about 95% are singletons. Points from the study as a whole: Across subsets, estimated richness was generally greater for naive than for memory populations.

The donor population consisted of healthy HIV-negative adults with no recent acute infections or vaccinations. On this clone: Its antigen remains unknown.

The TCR sequence derives from a man between 18 and 35 years old in good health. Material for sequencing was naive CD4+ T cells sorted from blood. Subset specified: CD45RA+ positively selected.

The DNA of the CDR3 is TGTGCCAGCAGTCCCCGGACAGGGGATGGTTCACCCCTCCACTTT. Translation: CASSPRTGDGSPLHF. This sequence joins TRBV28 and TRBJ1-6, with 9 bases matching TRBD1. Per germline, CDR1 MDHEN and CDR2 SYDVKM. CDR3 size: 15 residues. J was trimmed by 9 bases and V by 5 bases; bases with no gene match: 8.